This T cell receptor beta chain was sequenced in a study of cytomegalovirus exposure and HLA in healthy donors. CDR1 is SGHRS, CDR2 YFSETQ, per germline. This CDR3 spans 16 amino acids. The trim removed 0 bases at V and 4 bases at J, leaving 6 bases unmatched. It was with 60 Vbeta and 13 Jbeta primers that the PCR ran. Assay: immunoSEQ multiplex PCR; the TCRdb copy retains only in-frame clones and omits some. Across approximately 100,000 clones, the top ten clones capture 15% of the sample. The receptor's source is a man aged 50 or older in good health and CMV-seropositive. The rearrangement joins TRBV5-1 to TRBJ1-2, with 10 bases aligning to TRBD1. Sample: PBMCs. The CDR3 sequence: CASSLDTTGGLYGYTF. In DNA, the CDR3 is TGCGCCAGCAGCTTGGATACGACAGGGGGCCTCTATGGCTACACCTTC.